This T cell receptor (beta chain) was recovered during a study of CD8+ T cells in alopecia areata. RNA, once extracted, was reverse transcribed into cDNA for use as the sequencing template. Repertoires were generated with immunoSEQ multiplex PCR, while TCRdb's copy carries only in-frame clones and drops some. The sample holds 90,000 to 120,000 clones, approximately 61% seen once. In alopecia areata patients, both lesional scalp punch biopsies and peripheral blood were collected. The CDR3 is 15 residues long. Losses at the gene ends were 5 bases for V and 4 bases for J; bases not matched to a gene: 7. Germline-derived CDR1 and CDR2 are SEHNR and FQNEAQ (reference sequence).

The chain employs TRBV7-9 and TRBJ1-5; 8 bases match TRBD1. The sequenced sample was NKG2D-low CD8+ T cells sorted from blood. This clonotype was sampled from a human donor with alopecia areata. The CDR3: CASSPGGGTNQPQHF. The CDR3, as DNA: TGTGCCAGCAGCCCAGGGGGCGGGACAAATCAGCCCCAGCATTTT.